A single sample is the source of the 14 T cell receptor beta chains below, sequenced in a study of T cells in Graves' hyperthyroidism and ophthalmopathy. Researchers took RNA transcripts and amplified the TCR beta CDR3 regions from them. The HTBI primer set was used in a first-round RT-PCR of the TCR CDR3. From the multiplex PCR reads, TCRdb called clonotypes with MiXCR, one entry per CDR3 protein. Counted here are about 210,000 distinct CDR3 sequences, 15% to 20% occurring once; the ten biggest clones make up roughly 44%. Sequencing used blood. These receptors originate from a man between 35 and 55 years old with Graves' hyperthyroidism.

A word on this clonotype: Given the absence of the conserved phenylalanine or tryptophan at the CDR3 end, a read error is likely. The chain recombines TRBV20-1 with TRBJ2-7; the match to TRBD2 covers 7 bases. Germline CDR1 is DFQATT and CDR2 is SNEGSKA (reference sequence). V lost 0 bases to trimming and J lost 5 bases; unmatched junction nucleotides: 10. The CDR3 has 15 amino acids. CDR3 residues: CSARDGGVDGNEQYL. CDR3 in DNA: TGCAGTGCTAGAGATGGGGGGGTGGACGGCAACGAGCAGTACCTC.

This chain links TRBV30 with TRBJ1-1, with D perhaps matching TRBD1 (5 bases). The CDR3 extends over 14 amino acids. CDR1 is GTSNPN, CDR2 SVGIG, per germline (reference sequence). V was pared by 4 bases and J by 0 bases, with 12 bases between. CDR3 sequence reads: CAWNYQGMNTEAFF. CDR3 nucleotides: TGTGCCTGGAACTATCAGGGTATGAACACTGAAGCTTTCTTT.

This clonotype was detected ten times or more. The chain joins TRBV2 to TRBJ2-2; no clear D gene. Germline CDR1 and CDR2: SNHLY and FYNNEI. The CDR3 sequence is 15 residues long. Trimming removed 5 bases from V and 2 bases from J, with 12 bases in between. CDR3 coding DNA: TGTGCCAGCAGTCTGGACGGTTTTAACACCGGGGAGCTGTTTTTT. This codes for CASSLDGFNTGELFF.

The rearrangement joins TRBV20-1 to TRBJ2-1, with TRBD2 matching over 10 bases. J was trimmed by 4 bases and V by 1 base; bases with no gene match: 13. Germline lookup yields CDR1 DFQATT and CDR2 SNEGSKA (reference sequence). This CDR3 spans 18 amino acids. CDR3 nucleotide sequence: TGCAGTGCTAGAGGAGAGGGTAGCGGGGGGAACGAATACAATGAGCAGTTCTTC. This gives the protein CSARGEGSGGNEYNEQFF.

This clonotype has ten or more counts. The genes are TRBV7-9 and TRBJ1-3, with D unclear. The CDR3 is 15 amino acids. V was cut by 2 bases and J by 2 bases, with 10 bases left in between. Germline lookup yields CDR1 SEHNR and CDR2 FQNEAQ (reference sequence). This CDR3 reads CASSLSASAGNTIYF. The CDR3 DNA is TGTGCCAGCAGCTTATCAGCGTCAGCTGGAAACACCATATATTTT.

The rearrangement links TRBV5-8 to TRBJ1-1; no firm D call. CDR1 is SGHTS and CDR2 is YDEGEE in the germline V gene. Trimming removed 4 bases at V and 0 bases at J, with 10 bases between. The length of the CDR3 is 14 residues. The chain's CDR3 is CASSPTGMNTEAFF. The DNA of the CDR3 is TGTGCCAGCAGCCCGACGGGCATGAACACTGAAGCTTTCTTT.

This clonotype was recorded at least ten times. CDR3 DNA sequence: TGTGCCAGCAGTTTAGAGGACATCTACTACGAGCAGTACTTC. Protein sequence: CASSLEDIYYEQYF. J is TRBJ2-7 and V is TRBV12-3 or TRBV12-4; D possibly corresponds to TRBD1 (5 bases). The CDR3 totals 14 residues. V lost 1 base and J lost 3, with 10 bases in between.

The chain has TRBV6-1 and TRBJ2-3; tentatively, D is TRBD1 (8 bases). Trimming stripped 5 bases from V and 2 bases from J, with 20 bases between. Germline V gene sequence: CDR1 MNHNS, CDR2 SASEGT. The CDR3 sequence is 17 residues long. The CDR3 spells CASSRQQGGGDTDTQYF. The DNA for the CDR3 is TGTGCCAGCAGTAGGCAACAGGGGGGGGGGGACACAGATACGCAGTATTTT.

This clonotype was found a few times. The V call is TRBV20-1, the J call TRBJ1-5; TRBD1 matches 8 bases. The CDR3 is 13 amino acids. The V gene's germline CDR1 is DFQATT and CDR2 SNEGSKA (reference sequence). The CDR3 bases are TGCAGCGCAGGGGGCGCCCCGGAACAGCCCCAGCATTTT. Translating gives CSAGGAPEQPQHF.

The chain carries TRBV12-3 or TRBV12-4 and TRBJ2-1; 8 bases are shared with TRBD2. V was clipped by 7 bases and J by 2 bases; unmatched bases: 10. This CDR3 region has 16 residues. The CDR3 DNA reads TGTGCCAGCACCCCCGCGGGGGGAGCCACCTACAATGAGCAGTTCTTC. This translates into CASTPAGGATYNEQFF.

This clonotype was seen repeatedly, ten times or more. The J gene is TRBJ2-2, the V gene TRBV5-1; either TRBD1 or TRBD2 may fit D (5 bases each). CDR1 is SGHRS, CDR2 YFSETQ, per germline. With 4 bases removed from V and 4 bases from J, the gap between germline ends came to 14 bases. This CDR3 has 15 residues. The chain's CDR3 is CASSAGEGTTGELFF. Here the CDR3 DNA reads TGCGCCAGCAGCGCCGGCGAAGGGACCACCGGGGAGCTGTTTTTT.

This clonotype was seen a few times. The chain couples TRBV7-9 to TRBJ1-5; D is undetermined. The CDR3 consists of 15 residues. Germline V lookup: CDR1 SEHNR, CDR2 FQNEAQ (reference sequence). V was pared by 5 bases and J by 4 bases, with 15 bases between. CDR3 sequence (DNA): TGTGCCAGCAGCCCCCAAGGAGGGTTAAATCAGCCCCAGCATTTT. Its protein is CASSPQGGLNQPQHF. Using reference TRBV7-9 and TRBJ1-5 for the parts outside the CDR3, the full variable domain is DTGVSQNPRHKITKRGQNVTFRCDPISEHNRLYWYRQTLGQGPEFLTYFQNEAQLEKSRLLSDRFSAERPKGSFSTLEIQRTEQGDSAMYLCASSPQGGLNQPQHFGDGTRLSIL.

This clonotype has a count of ten or more. V gene TRBV6-6 combines with J gene TRBJ1-1; 9 nucleotides match TRBD1. CDR1 is MNHNY and CDR2 is SVGAGI in the germline V gene (reference sequence). V lost 2 bases and J lost 4; bases outside the gene matches: 5. This CDR3 has 15 amino acids. The chain's CDR3 is CASSYPRTGATEAFF. CDR3 bases: TGTGCCAGCAGTTACCCCAGGACAGGGGCCACTGAAGCTTTCTTT.

The V call is TRBV7-2, the J call TRBJ2-5; the match to TRBD1 covers 9 bases. The J segment lost 6 bases and the V segment lost 5 bases, leaving 10 bases of the junction unmatched. The CDR3 is made up of 15 amino acids. The germline gives CDR1 SGHTA, CDR2 FQGNSA. The CDR3 bases are TGTGCCAGCAGCACCAGGGACAGGGCGGCGAAGACCCAGTACTTC. Its protein is CASSTRDRAAKTQYF.